These 10 T cell receptor beta chains were sequenced from one sample in a study of T cell clones after liver transplantation. The protocol was immunoSEQ multiplex PCR, while the TCRdb copy is restricted to in-frame clones and leaves out a portion. The profile shows some 11,000 clones, just under 75% of them singletons. Source: CD8+ T cells from blood, taken at the 22-month timepoint. These receptors all come from a human patient who received a liver transplant. Some T cells may trace back to the graft donor.

The chain couples TRBV6-5 to TRBJ2-1; D not certain. Per the germline V gene, CDR1 is MNHEY and CDR2 is SVGAGI. The V gene lost 7 bases and the J gene lost 0 bases, with 7 bases spanning the gap. The length of the CDR3 is 13 residues. CDR3 sequence reads: CASMKSSYNEQFF. CDR3 sequence (DNA): TGTGCCAGCATGAAGAGCTCCTACAATGAGCAGTTCTTC.

The CDR3 protein is CASTPQGGGAVETQYF. In nucleotides, the CDR3 is TGTGCCAGCACCCCCCAGGGCGGGGGGGCCGTTGAGACCCAGTACTTC. J is TRBJ2-5 and V is TRBV2; 9 nucleotides align to TRBD2. Germline CDR1 reads SNHLY; CDR2 reads FYNNEI. J lost 5 bases, V lost 7 bases, and 14 bases had no gene match. The CDR3 spans 16 residues.

The chain employs TRBV6-4 and TRBJ2-1, with D tentatively TRBD2 (5 bases). Trimming left V 6 bases short and J 6 bases short, with 15 bases between. Germline V lookup: CDR1 MRHNA, CDR2 SNTAGT. CDR3 length: 14 amino acids. The CDR3 here is CASRPEGFPNEQFF. Written as DNA, the CDR3 is TGTGCCAGCAGACCCGAGGGTTTCCCCAATGAGCAGTTCTTC.

V is TRBV6-6 and J is TRBJ2-7; D ambiguous. Germline CDR1 and CDR2: MNHNY and SVGAGI (reference sequence). There are 12 residues in the CDR3. V lost 10 bases, J lost 3 bases, and 13 bases lay in between. The CDR3 here is CATRRASYEQYF. CDR3 bases: TGTGCCACCAGACGGGCCAGCTACGAGCAGTACTTC.

The chain has TRBV4-3 and TRBJ2-1; a weak D match, TRBD2 (6 bases). In germline, CDR1 is LGHNA, CDR2 YSLEER. This CDR3 is 17 amino acids long. V was clipped by 2 bases and J by 5 bases, with 19 bases between them. The CDR3: CASSQKVGRGHDNEQFF. CDR3 DNA: TGCGCCAGCAGCCAAAAAGTCGGGAGAGGACACGACAATGAGCAGTTCTTC.

V is TRBV19 and J is TRBJ2-3; D gene unclear. Germline V lookup: CDR1 LNHDA, CDR2 SQIVND (reference sequence). This CDR3 is 15 amino acids long. The V gene lost 7 bases and the J gene lost 0 bases, with 14 bases spanning the gap. CDR3 sequence: CASTQGYSSTDTQYF. The CDR3 DNA reads TGTGCCAGTACCCAAGGGTACAGTAGCACAGATACGCAGTATTTT.

The chain recombines TRBV4-1 with TRBJ2-7, with 8 bases matching TRBD1. The CDR3 runs to 15 residues. From germline, CDR1 is MGHRA and CDR2 YSYEKL. Trimming took 0 bases from V and 4 from J; bases not matched to a gene: 5. CDR3 in DNA: TGCGCCAGCAGCCAAGAGGGGACAGGTAATTACGAGCAGTACTTC. Translating it yields CASSQEGTGNYEQYF.

The CDR3 sequence is CASSLMASGANVLTF. In DNA form, the CDR3 reads TGTGCCAGCAGCTTAATGGCATCTGGGGCCAACGTCCTGACTTTC. The chain links TRBV7-3 to TRBJ2-6; D remains ambiguous. Trimming took off 1 base at V and 1 base at J, with 5 bases between the two ends. CDR1 is SGHTA and CDR2 is FQGTGA in the germline V gene. This CDR3 spans 15 amino acids.

This chain joins TRBV4-3 and TRBJ2-1, with 15 positions matching TRBD2. In germline, CDR1 is LGHNA, CDR2 YSLEER. The CDR3 loop spans 17 amino acids. J gave up 9 bases and V 1 base, and 7 bases lay outside the gene matches. CDR3 sequence reads: CASSQVGLAGGRGEQFF. The CDR3 nucleotides read TGCGCCAGCAGCCAAGTAGGACTAGCGGGGGGGCGCGGTGAGCAGTTCTTC.

The chain recombines TRBV12-5 with TRBJ2-1; 9 bases are shared with TRBD2. The CDR3 totals 15 residues. Trimming cost V 6 bases and J 2 bases; bases outside gene matches: 5. Germline CDR1 reads LGHNT; CDR2 reads FRNRAP. The DNA of the CDR3 is TGTGCTAGTGGATCGCGGGGGGGTACCTACAATGAGCAGTTCTTC. Protein product: CASGSRGGTYNEQFF.